This TCR beta chain is from a study of shared clonotypes between healthy human individuals. CD45RO-negative CD8 cells positively selected for CCR7 made up the naive population, which excluded terminally differentiated effector memory CD45RA+ cells. Only in-frame clones appear in the TCRdb table, and some are missing; sequencing was by immunoSEQ multiplex PCR. The repertoire holds about 2.2 million clones, over 85% seen once, with about 1.7% in the top ten. The CDR3 totals 16 residues. J was trimmed by 4 bases and V by 5 bases; bases with no gene match: 11. CDR1 is MDHEN and CDR2 is SYDVKM in the germline V gene.

Sequenced input: naive CD8+ T cells from PBMCs. The sequence was obtained from a man younger than 35 in good health. Some clones in this sample may be carry-over from other donors' samples. The V and J genes are TRBV28 and TRBJ2-3, with 8 nucleotides matching TRBD1. The CDR3 DNA follows: TGTGCCAGCAGTCCCTCCCTAGGGACAGGTTCAGATACGCAGTATTTT. This gives the protein CASSPSLGTGSDTQYF.